One sample yielded the 25 T cell receptor beta chains listed below, sequenced in a study of CD8 T cells in Susac syndrome. A quantity of roughly 0.5 to 1 ug RNA underwent reverse transcription using random hexamers. TCRdb re-derived calls from the immunoSEQ multiplex PCR reads in MiXCR, one entry per CDR3 protein. The sample shows about 300,000 distinct CDR3 sequences, 89% of them seen only once. The source material was CD8+ T cells from PBMCs. The source of these receptors is a human donor with multiple sclerosis.

Comment on this clonotype: Sequence at one end of the junction differs from germline and may be a read error. The CDR3 protein is CASSPDRSKVF. In DNA form, the CDR3 reads TGCGCCAGCAGCCCGGACAGGTCCAAGGTTTTC. This chain connects TRBV4-3 to TRBJ2-7; 7 nucleotides align to TRBD1. CDR1 and CDR2 (germline): LGHNA, YSLEER. The CDR3 extends over 11 amino acids.

The sample holds one count of this clonotype. DNA of the CDR3: TGTGCCACCCTTCGGGGGTACACTGAAGCTTTCTTT. Its translation is CATLRGYTEAFF. The chain employs TRBV6-1 and TRBJ1-1; a weak D match, TRBD1 (5 bases). The V and J ends lost 10 bases and 3 bases respectively, with 12 bases between them. The CDR3 runs to 12 residues. Germline values: CDR1 MNHNS, CDR2 SASEGT.

CDR3 in amino acids: CSAKRWNEQYF. The CDR3, as DNA: TGCAGTGCTAAAAGGTGGAACGAGCAGTACTTC. This chain links TRBV20-1 with TRBJ2-7; D not certain. The CDR3 runs 11 residues. Germline V lookup: CDR1 DFQATT, CDR2 SNEGSKA (reference sequence). Between the trimmed V and J ends, which lost 4 bases and 5 bases, there was a span of 9 bases.

The chain carries TRBV30 and TRBJ2-3; 12 nucleotides agree with TRBD2. There are 15 residues in the CDR3. Per germline, CDR1 GTSNPN and CDR2 SVGIG (reference sequence). Germline trimming cut 5 bases from V and 8 bases from J; bases unmatched to any gene: 11. The CDR3 DNA is TGTGCCTGGGGTGCTAGCGGGGGGGCCCTAGGTACGCAGTATTTT. The encoded protein is CAWGASGGALGTQYF. Based on the CDR3 plus reference TRBV30 and TRBJ2-3, the full variable domain is SQTIHQWPATLVQPVGSPLSLECTVEGTSNPNLYWYRQAAGRGLQLLFYSVGIGQISSEVPQNLSASRPQDRQFILSSKKLLLSDSGFYLCAWGASGGALGTQYFGPGTRLTVL.

The V call is TRBV5-5, the J call TRBJ1-3; D is undetermined. The CDR3 length is 11 residues. Germline V gene data show CDR1 as SGHKS and CDR2 as YYEKEE (reference sequence). The V gene lost 6 bases and the J gene lost 1 base, with 2 bases spanning the gap. CDR3 residues: CASNSGNTIYF. CDR3 nucleotide sequence: TGTGCCAGCAATTCTGGAAACACCATATATTTT.

The chain links TRBV27 to TRBJ2-7; TRBD1 agrees at 7 bases. The length of the CDR3 is 13 residues. Trimming cost V 10 bases and J 1 base; bases outside gene matches: 7. Germline CDR1 MNHEY, CDR2 SMNVEV (reference sequence). CDR3 sequence: CANPGQRSYEQYF. The DNA of the CDR3 is TGTGCCAACCCGGGACAGAGATCCTACGAGCAGTACTTC.

This chain joins TRBV20-1 and TRBJ2-7, with TRBD2 matching 9 bases. Germline lookup yields CDR1 DFQATT and CDR2 SNEGSKA (reference sequence). The CDR3 contains 16 residues. V dropped 3 bases and J dropped 0; count of bases not matched to a gene: 9. CDR3 in DNA: TGCAGTGCTAGTATGGGGACTAGCTTACTCTCCTACGAGCAGTACTTC. Translated, it gives CSASMGTSLLSYEQYF.

CDR3 in DNA: TGTGCCAGCAGCGTGGACAGTGGGACTCCCCGCACAGATACGCAGTATTTT. Encoded protein: CASSVDSGTPRTDTQYF. The rearrangement joins TRBV9 to TRBJ2-3; possibly TRBD1 or TRBD2 for D (6 bases each). From germline, CDR1 is SGDLS and CDR2 YYNGEE. The CDR3 runs to 17 residues. V was trimmed by 2 bases and J by 1 base, leaving 17 bases between them. The variable domain in full, completed from reference TRBV9 and TRBJ2-3, reads DSGVTQTPKHLITATGQRVTLRCSPRSGDLSVYWYQQSLDQGLQFLIQYYNGEERAKGNILERFSAQQFPDLHSELNLSSLELGDSALYFCASSVDSGTPRTDTQYFGPGTRLTVL.

This chain joins TRBV29-1 and TRBJ1-2, with a tentative D call TRBD1 (6 bases). This CDR3 contains 13 residues. Trimming took 5 bases from V and 3 from J, leaving 13 bases between them. CDR1 is SQVTM, CDR2 ANQGSEA, per germline. CDR3 region: CSVLRGGDYGYTF. CDR3 sequence (DNA): TGCAGCGTTCTTAGGGGGGGCGACTATGGCTACACCTTC.

The gene calls are TRBV28 and TRBJ1-5, with 7 bases identical to TRBD1. Germline trimming cut 4 bases from V and 1 base from J; bases unmatched to any gene: 13. The CDR3 runs to 18 residues. Germline loops: CDR1 MDHEN, CDR2 SYDVKM. Written as DNA, the CDR3 is TGTGCCAGCAGTTCCCCCGGAGCTCCAGGGGGGAGCAATCAGCCCCAGCATTTT. This sequence encodes CASSSPGAPGGSNQPQHF.

The chain combines TRBV20-1 with TRBJ1-1, with D possibly being TRBD1 (5 bases). With 5 bases removed from V and 4 bases from J, the gap between germline ends came to 20 bases. The CDR3 consists of 15 residues. CDR1 and CDR2 from the germline V gene are DFQATT and SNEGSKA (reference sequence). The CDR3 loop reads CSAGWGRYKVTEAFF. The CDR3 coding sequence is TGCAGTGCTGGATGGGGCAGGTATAAGGTCACTGAAGCTTTCTTT.

The chain carries TRBV2 and TRBJ1-2, with TRBD1 identical over 8 bases. This CDR3 has 12 amino acids. V was pared by 6 bases and J by 9 bases, with 6 bases of the junction left unmatched. The germline CDR1 and CDR2 sequences are SNHLY and FYNNEI. CDR3 nucleotides: TGTGCCAGCAGCGGGACAGGCCTGCGCTACACCTTC. As protein: CASSGTGLRYTF.

The CDR3 DNA sequence: TGTGCCAGCAGCTCTCTCCTGACTAGCCACAATGAGCAGTTCTTC. Translating it yields CASSSLLTSHNEQFF. V gene TRBV7-3 combines with J gene TRBJ2-1; 7 bases line up with TRBD2. The CDR3 runs to 15 residues. The V gene's germline CDR1 is SGHTA and CDR2 FQGTGA. V dropped 4 bases and J dropped 5; count of bases not matched to a gene: 8.

Only one count was recorded for this clonotype. The chain links TRBV6-6 to TRBJ1-5; 10 bases agree with TRBD1. The CDR3 extends over 14 amino acids. Unmatched junction bases numbered 5, after V lost 5 bases and J lost 7 bases. Per germline, CDR1 MNHNY and CDR2 SVGAGI (reference sequence). The CDR3 sequence: CASSDLTGGQPQHF. CDR3 sequence (DNA): TGTGCCAGCAGTGATTTGACAGGGGGCCAGCCCCAGCATTTT.

The V gene is TRBV7-9, the J gene TRBJ2-1; D is perhaps TRBD2 (5 bases). V lost 7 bases and J lost 8, with 9 bases in between. The germline gives CDR1 SEHNR, CDR2 FQNEAQ (reference sequence). The CDR3 runs 11 residues. The CDR3 coding sequence is TGTGCCAGCACGGAGGATGATGAGCAGTTCTTC. This encodes CASTEDDEQFF.

V and J are TRBV24-1 and TRBJ2-1; TRBD1 matches 7 bases. V was pared by 3 bases and J by 6 bases, with 13 bases of the junction left unmatched. The length of the CDR3 is 17 residues. Germline values: CDR1 KGHDR, CDR2 SFDVKD. The CDR3 sequence is CATSDPGTAVVANEQFF. DNA of the CDR3: TGTGCCACCAGTGATCCCGGGACAGCCGTTGTTGCCAATGAGCAGTTCTTC.

The rearrangement links TRBV7-9 to TRBJ2-5; 8 bases map to TRBD1. After removal of 2 bases from V and 5 bases from J, the junction contained 13 bases not matched to a gene. Germline lookup yields CDR1 SEHNR and CDR2 FQNEAQ (reference sequence). The length of the CDR3 is 17 residues. The DNA of the CDR3 is TGTGCCAGCAGCTTAATCGCCACGGACAGGGAGAAGGAGACCCAGTACTTC. Amino acids: CASSLIATDREKETQYF.

V usage is TRBV2 and J usage is TRBJ2-1; D call uncertain. Germline CDR1 and CDR2: SNHLY and FYNNEI. The V end lost 10 bases, the J end lost 3 bases, and 16 bases lay between the germline ends. The CDR3 sequence is 14 residues long. This CDR3 reads CATTTNPDYNEQFF. CDR3 nucleotide sequence: TGTGCCACCACTACAAACCCGGACTACAATGAGCAGTTCTTC.

The chain links TRBV20-1 to TRBJ2-1, with D maybe TRBD1 (6 bases). Trimming stripped 6 bases from V and 9 bases from J, with 24 bases between. There are 15 residues in the CDR3. The germline gives CDR1 DFQATT, CDR2 SNEGSKA (reference sequence). The CDR3 nucleotides are TGCAGTGCAGCCCCCGCAGGGGCGTTACAGGTTGAGCAGTTCTTC. Its protein product is CSAAPAGALQVEQFF.

The V and J genes are TRBV7-2 and TRBJ2-2, with a tentative D call TRBD1 (5 bases). The CDR3 is made up of 15 amino acids. Trimming cost V 5 bases and J 4 bases, with 14 bases left between them. Per the germline V gene, CDR1 is SGHTA and CDR2 is FQGNSA. The CDR3 reads CASSHTGGGTGELFF. As DNA, the CDR3 is TGTGCCAGCAGCCATACAGGTGGTGGCACCGGGGAGCTGTTTTTT.

The chain employs TRBV28 and TRBJ2-1; TRBD1 matches at 8 bases. This CDR3 region has 15 residues. V lost 4 bases, J lost 3 bases, and 5 bases stayed unmatched. Germline CDR1 and CDR2: MDHEN and SYDVKM. CDR3 sequence: CASSSRDRNYNEQFF. Here the CDR3 DNA reads TGTGCCAGCAGTTCCCGGGACAGGAACTACAATGAGCAGTTCTTC.

The CDR3 DNA is TGCAGTGCTGGACCTATAGGGATGGGCTCCTACAATGAGCAGTTCTTC. Its translation is CSAGPIGMGSYNEQFF. The chain links TRBV20-1 to TRBJ2-1; D is unresolved. Trimming took off 5 bases at V and 0 bases at J, with 17 bases between the two ends. This CDR3 is 16 amino acids long. Germline V gene lookup returns CDR1 DFQATT and CDR2 SNEGSKA (reference sequence).

V usage is TRBV27 and J usage is TRBJ1-1; no firm D call. The CDR3 is 12 amino acids. The germline V and J ends were trimmed by 8 bases and 1 base, with 8 bases remaining between them. CDR1 is MNHEY, CDR2 SMNVEV, per germline (reference sequence). Here the CDR3 reads CASQHANTEAFF. In DNA, the CDR3 is TGTGCCAGCCAACACGCGAACACTGAAGCTTTCTTT.

This rearrangement joins TRBV12-3 or TRBV12-4 to TRBJ2-7; the D gene is possibly TRBD2 (6 bases). The CDR3 has 13 residues. Trimming pared 3 bases from V and 2 bases from J, leaving 8 bases between. CDR3 DNA sequence: TGTGCCAGCAGTTTCGGGGGTCCCTACGAGCAGTACTTC. It is translated as CASSFGGPYEQYF.

The chain uses TRBV4-3 and TRBJ2-1; 9 bases map to TRBD2. V was pared by 3 bases and J by 5 bases, with 5 bases of the junction left unmatched. Germline values: CDR1 LGHNA, CDR2 YSLEER. The CDR3 is 15 residues long. For the CDR3, the DNA is TGCGCCAGCAGCCAGTACGGACTAGCGAACAATGAGCAGTTCTTC. It yields the protein CASSQYGLANNEQFF.